Listed here are 25 T cell receptor beta chains from one sample, sequenced in a study of T cells after yellow fever vaccination. TCRdb reprocessed the 5' RACE reads via MiXCR and lists one record per CDR3 protein. There are 100,000 to 150,000 distinct CDR3 sequences in the sample; 7.4% occur only once, and about 2.7% lies in the top ten. The sample here was CD4+ T cells sorted from PBMCs, taken roughly 10 days after the first yellow fever vaccination. The receptors here all came from a man younger than 30 who received the YFV17D yellow fever vaccine.

The gene calls are TRBV5-4 and TRBJ2-1; 10 nucleotides agree with TRBD2. Trimming cost V 5 bases and J 10 bases; bases outside gene matches: 18. The germline V gene has CDR1 SGHNT and CDR2 YYREEE (reference sequence). The CDR3 has 17 amino acids. CDR3 sequence: CASSKPQRGGPVSEQFF. The CDR3 DNA is TGTGCCAGCAGTAAGCCCCAGCGGGGGGGCCCAGTCTCCGAGCAGTTCTTC.

Ten or more counts support this clonotype. The V call is TRBV20-1, the J call TRBJ2-7; either TRBD1 or TRBD2 may supply D (6 bases each). V shed 3 bases and J shed 0 bases, with 15 bases lying between them. The CDR3 covers 15 residues. Germline CDR1 reads DFQATT; CDR2 reads SNEGSKA (reference sequence). DNA of the CDR3: TGCAGTGCTAGTGCTTCAGGAGGGGGCTCCTACGAGCAGTACTTC. Translating it yields CSASASGGGSYEQYF.

This clonotype was picked up many times. The chain recombines TRBV5-1 with TRBJ1-4; D call uncertain. V was shortened by 0 bases and J by 5 bases, with 8 bases between the two germline ends. The germline CDR1 and CDR2 sequences are SGHRS and YFSETQ. The CDR3 length is 14 residues. CDR3 nucleotide sequence: TGCGCCAGCAGCTTGGGACTGCTAAATGAAAAACTGTTTTTT. Its translation is CASSLGLLNEKLFF.

This clonotype was picked up many times. The genes are TRBV12-3 or TRBV12-4 and TRBJ2-2, with 10 bases identical to TRBD2. V trimming: 2 bases; J trimming: 8 bases; junction bases outside the gene matches: 2. This CDR3 region has 14 residues. Written as DNA, the CDR3 is TGTGCCAGCAGTTTACTAGCGGGGGAGGGGGAGCTGTTTTTT. Encoded protein: CASSLLAGEGELFF.

This clonotype was seen repeatedly, ten times or more. The chain is built from TRBV5-1 and TRBJ2-3, with 8 bases aligning to TRBD2. The trim removed 4 bases at V and 1 base at J, leaving 8 bases unmatched. This CDR3 spans 16 amino acids. In germline, CDR1 is SGHRS, CDR2 YFSETQ. Here the CDR3 DNA reads TGCGCCAGCAGCCCCCGCGCGGGGGGACGCACAGATACGCAGTATTTT. It codes for CASSPRAGGRTDTQYF.

The table lists this clonotype with many counts. J is TRBJ1-1 and V is TRBV10-3, with TRBD1 as a possible D gene (5 bases). V shed 4 bases and J shed 0 bases, with 6 bases lying between them. Germline lookup yields CDR1 ENHRY and CDR2 SYGVKD. This CDR3 is built from 13 residues. The CDR3 is CAISGQLNTEAFF. The CDR3 region has the DNA TGTGCCATCAGTGGACAGTTGAACACTGAAGCTTTCTTT.

This clonotype was seen ten or more times. The gene calls are TRBV7-2 and TRBJ2-5; 11 bases fit TRBD2. Germline CDR1 is SGHTA and CDR2 is FQGNSA. Trimming removed 5 bases from V and 4 bases from J; junction bases left unmatched: 9. The length of the CDR3 is 16 residues. The CDR3, as DNA: TGTGCCAGCAGCATTTCTAGCGGGGGGCTCAGAGAGACCCAGTACTTC. Translated: CASSISSGGLRETQYF.

Ten or more counts support this clonotype. The chain uses TRBV10-1 and TRBJ2-3; 8 bases fit TRBD1. The CDR3 is made up of 16 amino acids. Germline CDR1 WNHNN, CDR2 SYGVQD (reference sequence). Losses at the gene ends were 2 bases for V and 2 bases for J; bases not matched to a gene: 6. The CDR3 loop reads CASSEARQGITDTQYF. CDR3 nucleotide sequence: TGCGCCAGCAGTGAGGCCCGACAGGGGATCACAGATACGCAGTATTTT.

This clonotype was recorded at least ten times. V and J are TRBV28 and TRBJ1-4; D ambiguous. This CDR3 is built from 14 residues. Germline V gene data show CDR1 as MDHEN and CDR2 as SYDVKM. V was shortened by 5 bases and J by 0 bases, with 7 bases between the two germline ends. The CDR3 region is CASSVPTTNEKLFF. In DNA, the CDR3 is TGTGCCAGCAGTGTGCCCACAACTAATGAAAAACTGTTTTTT.

This clonotype was found many times. J is TRBJ2-7 and V is TRBV7-3; 11 bases map to TRBD2. Germline trimming cut 2 bases from V and 6 bases from J; bases unmatched to any gene: 0. The CDR3 length is 13 residues. Germline CDR1 SGHTA, CDR2 FQGTGA. The CDR3 nucleotides read TGTGCCAGCAGCTTACTAGCGGGGGGCGAGCAGTACTTC. Protein: CASSLLAGGEQYF.

This clonotype showed up just a few times. The rearrangement joins TRBV7-2 to TRBJ2-5, with D possibly being TRBD1 or TRBD2 (6 bases each). CDR3 length: 16 amino acids. The germline gives CDR1 SGHTA, CDR2 FQGNSA. V lost 5 bases to trimming and J lost 4 bases, with 20 bases between them. The chain's CDR3 is CASSRGGPGPGETQYF. In DNA form, the CDR3 reads TGTGCCAGCAGCCGAGGGGGGCCAGGGCCAGGAGAGACCCAGTACTTC.

This clonotype was observed many times. The V call is TRBV7-2, the J call TRBJ1-1; 7 nucleotides align to TRBD1. This CDR3 region has 17 residues. Germline trimming cut 0 bases from V and 1 base from J; bases unmatched to any gene: 8. Germline V gene sequence: CDR1 SGHTA, CDR2 FQGNSA. CDR3 in amino acids: CASSLAGQGGENTEAFF. Here the CDR3 DNA reads TGTGCCAGCAGCTTAGCCGGCCAGGGGGGTGAGAACACTGAAGCTTTCTTT.

Ten or more counts support this clonotype. This chain's CDR3 is CATSRASTVQETQYF. The CDR3 nucleotides are TGTGCCACCAGCAGAGCGTCAACAGTCCAAGAGACCCAGTACTTC. The J gene is TRBJ2-5, the V gene TRBV15; D not certain. The V gene lost 1 base and the J gene lost 1 base, with 10 bases spanning the gap. In germline, CDR1 is LNHNV, CDR2 YYDKDF (reference sequence). The CDR3 has 15 amino acids.

Many counts were recorded for this clonotype. The chain joins TRBV28 to TRBJ1-3; TRBD1 matches at 7 bases. V shed 4 bases, J shed 2 bases, and the junction held 5 bases outside the gene matches. This CDR3 spans 15 amino acids. The germline CDR1 and CDR2 sequences are MDHEN and SYDVKM. The CDR3 DNA sequence: TGTGCCAGCAGTTCGGGACAGTGGACTGGAAACACCATATATTTT. Its protein is CASSSGQWTGNTIYF. The full variable domain, rest sourced from reference TRBV28 and TRBJ1-3, is DVKVTQSSRYLVKRTGEKVFLECVQDMDHENMFWYRQDPGLGLRLIYFSYDVKMKEKGDIPEGYSVSREKKERFSLILESASTNQTSMYLCASSSGQWTGNTIYFGEGSWLTVV.

In this sample, this clonotype turned up many times. This sequence joins TRBV12-3 or TRBV12-4 and TRBJ2-7; possibly TRBD1 or TRBD2 for D (5 bases each). The CDR3 has 15 residues. V dropped 2 bases and J dropped 7 bases, with 18 bases sitting between them. The DNA of the CDR3 is TGTGCCAGCAGTTTACCAGGGAGACCTTTACGAGAGCAGTACTTC. Translation: CASSLPGRPLREQYF.

This clonotype was detected ten times or more. The J gene is TRBJ1-1, the V gene TRBV6-2 or TRBV6-3, with TRBD1 matching 8 bases. Trimming at V came to 4 bases and at J to 4 bases, leaving 11 bases not matched to a gene. In germline, CDR1 is MNHEY, CDR2 SVGEGT. The CDR3 contains 16 residues. The CDR3, as DNA: TGTGCCAGCAGTTCCGCGGGACAGGTGGTCAGCACTGAAGCTTTCTTT. Translation gives CASSSAGQVVSTEAFF.

This clonotype was counted at least ten times. The chain employs TRBV10-3 and TRBJ2-6; TRBD2 agrees at 8 bases. In germline, CDR1 is ENHRY, CDR2 SYGVKD. J lost 2 bases, V lost 8 bases, and 5 bases had no gene match. This CDR3 comprises 15 residues. CDR3 DNA sequence: TGTGCCATCCGAAGCGGGGGAGCTGGGGCCAACGTCCTGACTTTC. Translating gives CAIRSGGAGANVLTF.

This clonotype was counted many times. J is TRBJ2-3 and V is TRBV7-8, with 12 bases matching TRBD2. V lost 5 bases to trimming and J lost 8 bases; unmatched junction nucleotides: 11. In germline, CDR1 is SGHVS, CDR2 FQNEAQ. The CDR3 covers 16 residues. For the CDR3, the DNA is TGTGCCAGCAGCCCGTCGGCTAGCGGGGGGGTTGGTACGCAGTATTTT. Amino acid sequence: CASSPSASGGVGTQYF. Filled out from reference TRBV7-8 and TRBJ2-3, the complete variable domain reads GAGVSQSPRYKVAKRGQDVALRCDPISGHVSLFWYQQALGQGPEFLTYFQNEAQLDKSGLPSDRFFAERPEGSVSTLKIQRTQQEDSAVYLCASSPSASGGVGTQYFGPGTRLTVL.

This clonotype appeared many times. The V and J genes are TRBV5-4 and TRBJ2-6; D is undetermined. CDR3 size: 16 residues. The germline CDR1 and CDR2 sequences are SGHNT and YYREEE (reference sequence). V shed 0 bases and J shed 0 bases, with 7 bases lying between them. DNA for the CDR3: TGTGCCAGCAGCTTGGACCCTAACTCTGGGGCCAACGTCCTGACTTTC. Protein product: CASSLDPNSGANVLTF.

The V and J genes are TRBV19 and TRBJ2-1; D gene unclear. V was clipped by 5 bases and J by 0 bases, with 14 bases between them. This CDR3 region has 16 residues. Germline loops: CDR1 LNHDA, CDR2 SQIVND (reference sequence). CDR3: CASSATELSSYNEQFF. For the CDR3, the DNA is TGTGCCAGTAGTGCTACTGAACTAAGCTCCTACAATGAGCAGTTCTTC. The variable domain in full, with the rest retrieved from reference TRBV19 and TRBJ2-1, is DGGITQSPKYLFRKEGQNVTLSCEQNLNHDAMYWYRQDPGQGLRLIYYSQIVNDFQKGDIAEGYSVSREKKESFPLTVTSAQKNPTAFYLCASSATELSSYNEQFFGPGTRLTVL.

The sample holds many counts of this clonotype. The chain links TRBV12-3 or TRBV12-4 to TRBJ2-2; tentative D call: TRBD1 (6 bases). This CDR3 has 13 amino acids. Trimming left V 4 bases short and J 6 bases short, with 9 bases between. CDR3 nucleotides: TGTGCCAGCAGTTACAGGGAATCCGGGGAGCTGTTTTTT. Its translation: CASSYRESGELFF.

This clonotype appeared many times. The genes are TRBV6-6 and TRBJ1-3; the D is unclear. Per the germline V gene, CDR1 is MNHNY and CDR2 is SVGAGI (reference sequence). The CDR3 has 13 amino acids. The V end was cut by 7 bases, the J end by 1 base, with 8 bases between. The CDR3 DNA reads TGTGCCAGCATCCAACAATCTGGAAACACCATATATTTT. This sequence encodes CASIQQSGNTIYF.

This clonotype has at least ten counts. The CDR3 loop is CSVELAAKNIQYF. As DNA, the CDR3 is TGCAGCGTTGAACTAGCAGCCAAAAACATTCAGTACTTC. V is TRBV29-1 and J is TRBJ2-4; weak D call: TRBD2 (5 bases). Germline V gene lookup returns CDR1 SQVTM and CDR2 ANQGSEA. This CDR3 region has 13 residues. Trimming shortened V by 2 bases and J by 0 bases, and 5 bases separated the two germline ends.

This clonotype was picked up many times. This chain links TRBV5-1 with TRBJ2-3, with D perhaps TRBD1 (5 bases). The CDR3 runs 16 residues. Germline V gene lookup returns CDR1 SGHRS and CDR2 YFSETQ. V was clipped by 0 bases and J by 0 bases, with 11 bases between them. The CDR3 DNA reads TGCGCCAGCAGCTTGGCCATAGACAGCAGCACAGATACGCAGTATTTT. This translates into CASSLAIDSSTDTQYF.

Ten or more counts support this clonotype. This chain links TRBV28 with TRBJ1-2; TRBD1 aligns across 8 bases. After removal of 2 bases from V and 3 bases from J, the junction contained 2 bases not matched to a gene. There are 14 residues in the CDR3. The germline V gene encodes CDR1 MDHEN and CDR2 SYDVKM. The chain's CDR3 is CASSLQGADYGYTF. The CDR3 DNA reads as TGTGCCAGCAGTTTACAGGGGGCTGACTATGGCTACACCTTC.